Presented here are 31 T cell receptor beta chains from one specimen sequenced in a study of blood T cell repertoires in COVID-19. Method: immunoSEQ multiplex PCR; TCRdb's copy keeps in-frame clones and lacks some. Altogether roughly 180,000 clones are present, about 86% being singletons, with the ten largest covering less than 3.5%. The sequenced sample consisted of peripheral blood. The receptor set was obtained from a woman in her twenties or thirties with active or convalescent COVID-19.

The chain recombines TRBV3-1 (or the pseudogene TRBV3-2) with TRBJ2-7; TRBD2 matches at 8 bases. With 4 bases clipped from V and 0 bases from J, the junction kept 11 bases outside the gene matches. In germline, CDR1 is LGHDT, CDR2 YNNKEL (reference sequence). CDR3 length equals 17 residues. CDR3 nucleotide sequence: TGTGCCAGCAGCCCACTGAACGGGGGGGGAGACTCCTACGAGCAGTACTTC. Amino acids: CASSPLNGGGDSYEQYF.

This CDR3 reads CASSLVAGGASTEAFF. The DNA for the CDR3 is TGCGCCAGCAGCTTGGTGGCAGGGGGCGCTAGCACTGAAGCTTTCTTT. The chain combines TRBV5-1 with TRBJ1-1; 8 bases align to TRBD1. The CDR3 totals 16 residues. Germline V gene lookup returns CDR1 SGHRS and CDR2 YFSETQ. J lost 4 bases, V lost 0 bases, and 8 bases had no gene match. Full variable domain (outside the CDR3, taken from reference TRBV5-1 and TRBJ1-1): KAGVTQTPRYLIKTRGQQVTLSCSPISGHRSVSWYQQTPGQGLQFLFEYFSETQRNKGNFPGRFSGRQFSNSRSEMNVSTLELGDSALYLCASSLVAGGASTEAFFGQGTRLTVV.

The rearrangement joins TRBV18 to TRBJ2-2, with D perhaps matching TRBD1 (5 bases). In germline, CDR1 is KGHSH, CDR2 LQKENI. CDR3 length: 16 amino acids. V lost 0 bases and J 3 bases, leaving 11 bases between the germline ends. CDR3 in DNA: TGTGCCAGCTCACCACCGCAGTCAGGGTACACCGGGGAGCTGTTTTTT. It codes for CASSPPQSGYTGELFF.

This clone was found a few times. The V and J genes are TRBV6-1 and TRBJ1-2, with D possibly being TRBD1 (5 bases). The CDR3 runs 14 residues. The ends were cut back, 2 bases at V and 3 bases at J, with 10 bases in the middle. The germline CDR1 and CDR2 sequences are MNHNS and SASEGT. Here the CDR3 DNA reads TGTGCCAGCAGTGAATGGGGGGACTACTATGGCTACACCTTC. Amino acid sequence: CASSEWGDYYGYTF.

The chain couples TRBV5-6 to TRBJ2-7; D possibly corresponds to TRBD2 (6 bases). V lost 0 bases and J 3 bases, leaving 7 bases between the germline ends. Per the germline V gene, CDR1 is SGHDT and CDR2 is YYEEEE. The CDR3 covers 13 residues. CDR3 region: CASSLVGSYEQYF. CDR3 nucleotide sequence: TGTGCCAGCAGCTTGGTCGGGAGCTACGAGCAGTACTTC.

The chain carries TRBV6-5 and TRBJ1-5; D unresolved. Trimming stripped 5 bases from V and 3 bases from J, with 11 bases between. CDR1 and CDR2 (germline): MNHEY, SVGAGI. The CDR3 length is 14 residues. The chain's CDR3 is CASSPTELNQPQHF. In DNA form, the CDR3 reads TGTGCCAGCAGTCCTACAGAGCTCAATCAGCCCCAGCATTTT.

The genes are TRBV29-1 and TRBJ2-1; 8 bases fit TRBD1. This CDR3 is 14 amino acids long. Looked up from germline, CDR1 is SQVTM and CDR2 is ANQGSEA. Trimming at V came to 5 bases and at J to 2 bases, leaving 5 bases not matched to a gene. CDR3 sequence: CSVSGTGTYNEQFF. CDR3 DNA: TGCAGCGTTTCCGGGACAGGCACCTACAATGAGCAGTTCTTC.

The chain combines TRBV2 with TRBJ2-1; 7 nucleotides agree with TRBD2. Looked up from germline, CDR1 is SNHLY and CDR2 is FYNNEI. The trim removed 1 base at V and 2 bases at J, leaving 2 bases unmatched. This CDR3 comprises 15 residues. The CDR3 bases are TGTGCCAGCAGTGAAGGACTAGCCGCCTACAATGAGCAGTTCTTC. It codes for CASSEGLAAYNEQFF.

J is TRBJ2-5 and V is TRBV7-2, with TRBD2 matching 10 bases. Germline V gene data show CDR1 as SGHTA and CDR2 as FQGNSA. This CDR3 is 16 amino acids long. J lost 5 bases, V lost 1 base, and 7 bases had no gene match. The CDR3 reads CASSLDPAGGLETQYF. CDR3 bases: TGTGCCAGCAGCTTAGACCCAGCGGGGGGGCTGGAGACCCAGTACTTC.

The chain carries TRBV2 and TRBJ2-1, with 8 bases matching TRBD2. Germline V gives CDR1 SNHLY, CDR2 FYNNEI. The CDR3 spans 19 residues. The V segment lost 5 bases and the J segment 1 base; nucleotides outside the gene matches: 16. The DNA for the CDR3 is TGTGCCAGCAGTAGTCCAAGGTCCGGGACTAGGCTTTCCTACAATGAGCAGTTCTTC. Residues: CASSSPRSGTRLSYNEQFF.

The chain couples TRBV10-3 to TRBJ1-1; a weak D match, TRBD1 (6 bases). Trimming left V 6 bases short and J 1 base short, with 9 bases between. Germline assignment: CDR1 ENHRY and CDR2 SYGVKD. This CDR3 comprises 13 residues. The CDR3 sequence: CAIRPGQNTEAFF. CDR3 DNA sequence: TGTGCCATCAGACCGGGACAGAACACTGAAGCTTTCTTT.

The J gene is TRBJ2-2, the V gene TRBV5-1, with D hard to call. Trimming left V 5 bases short and J 1 base short, with 6 bases between. The CDR3 is made up of 13 amino acids. CDR1 and CDR2 from the germline V gene are SGHRS and YFSETQ. CDR3 region: CASRGGNTGELFF. In DNA form, the CDR3 reads TGCGCCAGCAGAGGCGGGAACACCGGGGAGCTGTTTTTT.

The chain has TRBV18 and TRBJ1-5; a possible D gene is TRBD1 (5 bases). Germline V gene sequence: CDR1 KGHSH, CDR2 LQKENI. The CDR3 has 14 residues. Trimming took off 1 base at V and 7 bases at J, with 11 bases between the two ends. CDR3 nucleotide sequence: TGTGCCAGCTCACCACTAGGGACTGGGCAGCCCCAGCATTTT. It specifies CASSPLGTGQPQHF.

The V gene is TRBV7-2, the J gene TRBJ2-5; TRBD2 aligns across 8 bases. Trimming took 7 bases from V and 5 from J; bases not matched to a gene: 12. The length of the CDR3 is 15 residues. From germline, CDR1 is SGHTA and CDR2 FQGNSA. CDR3: CASTYLRGLEETQYF. DNA of the CDR3: TGTGCCAGCACCTACCTGAGGGGACTAGAGGAGACCCAGTACTTC. The complete variable domain, with remaining parts taken from reference TRBV7-2 and TRBJ2-5, reads GAGVSQSPSNKVTEKGKDVELRCDPISGHTALYWYRQSLGQGLEFLIYFQGNSAPDKSGLPSDRFSAERTGGSVSTLTIQRTQQEDSAVYLCASTYLRGLEETQYFGPGTRLLVL.

This chain uses TRBV15 with TRBJ2-3; weak D call: TRBD2 (5 bases). The V and J ends lost 3 bases and 1 base respectively, with 8 bases between them. Germline V gene sequence: CDR1 LNHNV, CDR2 YYDKDF (reference sequence). This CDR3 is 14 amino acids long. Here the CDR3 DNA reads TGTGCCACCAGCAGCGGGGAAGGCACAGATACGCAGTATTTT. It specifies CATSSGEGTDTQYF.

V usage is TRBV28 and J usage is TRBJ1-4; D may be TRBD1 (6 bases). The CDR3 spans 16 residues. Trimming pared 5 bases from V and 0 bases from J, leaving 13 bases between. Germline CDR1 and CDR2: MDHEN and SYDVKM. This CDR3 is CASSPDGTTTNEKLFF. The CDR3 nucleotides are TGTGCCAGCAGTCCCGACGGGACAACAACTAATGAAAAACTGTTTTTT.

This sequence joins TRBV29-1 and TRBJ1-2; 7 bases fit TRBD1. Looked up from germline, CDR1 is SQVTM and CDR2 is ANQGSEA. This CDR3 comprises 13 residues. Trimming cost V 2 bases and J 4 bases; bases outside gene matches: 4. The CDR3 bases are TGCAGCGTTGAACCGGGACAGAGCTATGGCTACACCTTC. Translating gives CSVEPGQSYGYTF.

The V gene is TRBV27, the J gene TRBJ2-1, with 8 positions matching TRBD2. The CDR3 loop spans 16 amino acids. V shed 8 bases, J shed 7 bases, and the junction held 16 bases outside the gene matches. CDR1 MNHEY and CDR2 SMNVEV come from the germline V gene (reference sequence). CDR3 residues: CASGGSPSGWMNEQFF. CDR3 sequence (DNA): TGTGCCAGCGGAGGCTCCCCTAGCGGGTGGATGAATGAGCAGTTCTTC.

This chain connects TRBV2 to TRBJ2-3, with 8 positions matching TRBD2. V shed 7 bases and J 0 bases; nucleotides not matched to a gene: 9. Germline loops: CDR1 SNHLY, CDR2 FYNNEI. This CDR3 has 16 amino acids. Here the CDR3 reads CASIRSSGTSTDTQYF. The CDR3 DNA sequence: TGTGCCAGCATCCGGAGTAGCGGGACGAGCACAGATACGCAGTATTTT.

The J gene is TRBJ1-3, the V gene TRBV27; a possible D gene is TRBD1 (5 bases). The CDR3 is 15 residues long. Trimming took 5 bases from V and 3 from J, leaving 14 bases between them. In germline, CDR1 is MNHEY, CDR2 SMNVEV (reference sequence). CDR3 region: CASSKYGTDGNTIYF. CDR3 bases: TGTGCCAGCAGTAAATACGGGACTGATGGAAACACCATATATTTT.

The chain joins TRBV19 to TRBJ1-2; 9 bases map to TRBD1. Germline lookup yields CDR1 LNHDA and CDR2 SQIVND (reference sequence). This CDR3 has 15 amino acids. V lost 4 bases to trimming and J lost 4 bases; unmatched junction nucleotides: 7. The CDR3 protein is CASSTGQGFSYGYTF. DNA of the CDR3: TGTGCCAGTAGTACCGGACAGGGGTTCAGCTATGGCTACACCTTC.

This clone has a single count. The genes are TRBV10-3 and TRBJ1-1; D is possibly TRBD1 (5 bases). The CDR3 totals 12 residues. V lost 0 bases and J 11 bases, leaving 10 bases between the germline ends. Germline values: CDR1 ENHRY, CDR2 SYGVKD. In nucleotides, the CDR3 is TGTGCCATCAGTGAGTCGACAGCCCGTGCTTTCTTT. Protein: CAISESTARAFF.

The chain combines TRBV10-3 with TRBJ1-1; perhaps TRBD1 as D (5 bases). Germline V gene lookup returns CDR1 ENHRY and CDR2 SYGVKD. The V end lost 6 bases, the J end lost 4 bases, and 15 bases lay between the germline ends. The CDR3 covers 14 residues. Here the CDR3 reads CAIRPGGLVTEAFF. The DNA of the CDR3 is TGTGCCATCAGGCCCGGGGGTCTAGTCACTGAAGCTTTCTTT.

The rearrangement links TRBV5-4 to TRBJ2-5; perhaps TRBD2 as D (6 bases). Germline assignment: CDR1 SGHNT and CDR2 YYREEE (reference sequence). V lost 0 bases, J lost 4 bases, and 7 bases lay in between. This CDR3 comprises 13 residues. Here the CDR3 reads CASSLGLGETQYF. The CDR3 DNA reads as TGTGCCAGCAGCTTGGGACTAGGAGAGACCCAGTACTTC.

The chain links TRBV2 to TRBJ1-2; 8 positions match TRBD1. The CDR3 is 15 residues long. The V segment lost 1 base and the J segment 3 bases; nucleotides outside the gene matches: 4. Germline-derived CDR1 and CDR2 are SNHLY and FYNNEI. The DNA for the CDR3 is TGTGCCAGCAGTGAAGGAACGACAGGGGACTATGGCTACACCTTC. Translating gives CASSEGTTGDYGYTF.

The rearrangement uses TRBV7-9 and TRBJ2-5; maybe TRBD1 (6 bases). Per germline, CDR1 SEHNR and CDR2 FQNEAQ (reference sequence). This CDR3 spans 14 amino acids. Trimming shortened V by 4 bases and J by 0 bases, and 9 bases separated the two germline ends. Here the CDR3 reads CASSSTGNQETQYF. As DNA, the CDR3 is TGTGCCAGCAGCTCGACAGGTAACCAAGAGACCCAGTACTTC. Using reference TRBV7-9 and TRBJ2-5 for the parts outside the CDR3, the full variable domain is DTGVSQNPRHKITKRGQNVTFRCDPISEHNRLYWYRQTLGQGPEFLTYFQNEAQLEKSRLLSDRFSAERPKGSFSTLEIQRTEQGDSAMYLCASSSTGNQETQYFGPGTRLLVL.

J is TRBJ2-2 and V is TRBV5-5; possibly TRBD1 for D (6 bases). The CDR3 consists of 14 residues. The germline V gene has CDR1 SGHKS and CDR2 YYEKEE (reference sequence). Trimming stripped 3 bases from V and 4 bases from J, with 10 bases between. CDR3 sequence (DNA): TGTGCCAGCAGCTCCAGGACAGCCACCGGGGAGCTGTTTTTT. Encoded protein: CASSSRTATGELFF.

This rearrangement joins TRBV4-1 to TRBJ2-2; 12 positions match TRBD2. This CDR3 comprises 17 residues. Germline V gene lookup returns CDR1 MGHRA and CDR2 YSYEKL. The trim removed 3 bases at V and 4 bases at J, leaving 6 bases unmatched. In nucleotides, the CDR3 is TGCGCCAGCAGCCAGGGACCTAGCGGGGGGGCCACCGGGGAGCTGTTTTTT. The encoded protein is CASSQGPSGGATGELFF.

The chain has TRBV19 and TRBJ1-1; D is perhaps TRBD1 (6 bases). Trimming shortened V by 7 bases and J by 1 base, and 16 bases separated the two germline ends. The germline V gene has CDR1 LNHDA and CDR2 SQIVND (reference sequence). The CDR3 is 15 residues long. DNA of the CDR3: TGTGCCAGTATCCCCGTAAGGGACAAGAACACTGAAGCTTTCTTT. Translation gives CASIPVRDKNTEAFF.

The rearrangement links TRBV4-1 to TRBJ1-5; TRBD1 is a possible D gene (5 bases). The CDR3 is made up of 15 amino acids. Germline CDR1 and CDR2: MGHRA and YSYEKL. Trimming stripped 6 bases from V and 3 bases from J, with 15 bases between. The CDR3 spells CASREGLRDNQPQHF. The CDR3, as DNA: TGCGCCAGCAGGGAGGGGCTTCGGGACAATCAGCCCCAGCATTTT.

This clone was counted once. The genes are TRBV3-1 (or the pseudogene TRBV3-2) and TRBJ2-1, with D possibly TRBD1 on 6 matching bases. Between the trimmed V and J ends, which lost 1 base and 9 bases, there was a span of 13 bases. The CDR3 totals 14 residues. CDR1 is LGHDT, CDR2 YNNKEL, per germline (reference sequence). CDR3 in amino acids: CASSQGQAGGEQFF. CDR3 nucleotides: TGTGCCAGCAGCCAAGGACAGGCTGGGGGTGAGCAGTTCTTC.